The entry below describes one TCR beta chain. These data originate in a study of regulatory T cells in long-lasting Graves disease. In the study overall: Graves' cases, newly diagnosed, had used antithyroid drugs under 3 months.

Arm-PCR with iRepertoire HTBI primers amplified the CDR3 regions for these TCR beta libraries. TCRdb redid the calling of the multiplex PCR reads with MiXCR, one entry per CDR3 protein. The table records roughly 530,000 distinct CDR3 sequences, about 16% of them present only once. Documented time point: newly diagnosed GD, antithyroid drugs for less than 3 months. RNA isolated from PBMCs was used to make the TCR library. Criteria from the American Thyroid Association guidelines were applied to diagnose Graves' disease. The junction had 9 bases not matched to a gene; V was cut back by 4 bases and J by 2 bases. CDR3 size: 16 residues. Germline loops: CDR1 LNHDA, CDR2 SQIVND (reference sequence). These sequences were also reported in another study, on T cells in Graves' hyperthyroidism and ophthalmopathy.

V is TRBV19 and J is TRBJ2-7; TRBD1 aligns across 9 bases. Sequenced material: peripheral blood mononuclear cells (PBMCs), taken at new diagnosis, from a patient treated with antithyroid drugs. This receptor was taken from a woman aged 40 to 65 with Graves disease. Here the CDR3 reads CASSTVPGQGTYEQYF. The CDR3 region has the DNA TGTGCCAGTAGTACAGTCCCGGGACAGGGCACCTACGAGCAGTACTTC.